The clone carrying this TCR beta chain was seen repeatedly, ten times or more. Looked up from germline, CDR1 is SQVTM and CDR2 is ANQGSEA. The CDR3 has 13 residues. Deletions cut 0 bases from V and 10 bases from J, with 15 bases between. TCRdb reprocessed the 5' RACE reads with MiXCR, giving one entry per CDR3 protein. This sample has about 280,000 distinct CDR3 sequences; more than 6.5% occur once, and the top ten carry approximately 2.1%. The sample belongs to a study of identical twins. These same data were also listed under a study on yellow fever vaccine responses in identical twins.

This TCR was recovered from a young woman in good health. Sequenced: memory (CD45RO+) T cells sorted from blood. This chain connects TRBV29-1 to TRBJ2-5; D may be TRBD1 (5 bases). Here the CDR3 reads CSVEDRQTSGQYF. The CDR3 DNA follows: TGCAGCGTTGAAGATAGACAGACCTCCGGCCAGTACTTC.